The present T cell receptor (beta chain) was sequenced within a study of response to subunit inactivated influenza vaccine. Using its own MiXCR run on the RT-PCR reads, TCRdb lists one record per CDR3 protein. This sample yields around 570,000 distinct CDR3 sequences, of which less than 10% are seen a single time; 10% to 15% belongs to the top ten. This CDR3 comprises 14 residues. V dropped 6 bases and J dropped 6; count of bases not matched to a gene: 10. This clonotype was counted only a few times. This receptor was taken from a man in his fifties or sixties who received an inactivated influenza vaccine. Specimen: PBMCs from blood, collected roughly 24 months after vaccination. J is TRBJ2-7 and V is TRBV12-3 or TRBV12-4; 8 nucleotides line up with TRBD2. The CDR3 bases are TGTGCCAGCAGCTACGGGGGGGCGGGGGGCGAGCAGTACTTC. Translated, it gives CASSYGGAGGEQYF.